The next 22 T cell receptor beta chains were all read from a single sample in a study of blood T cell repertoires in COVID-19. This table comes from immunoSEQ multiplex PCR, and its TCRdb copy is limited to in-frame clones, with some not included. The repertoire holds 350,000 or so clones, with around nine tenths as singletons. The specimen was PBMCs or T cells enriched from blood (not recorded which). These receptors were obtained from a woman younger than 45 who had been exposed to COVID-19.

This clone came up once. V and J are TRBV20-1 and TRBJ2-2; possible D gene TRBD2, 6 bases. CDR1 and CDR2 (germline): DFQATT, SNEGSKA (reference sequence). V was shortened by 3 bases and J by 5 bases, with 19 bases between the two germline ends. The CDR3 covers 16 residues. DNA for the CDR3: TGCAGTGCTAGTCCAAACCCGGGACTGTCTACCGGGGAGCTGTTTTTT. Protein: CSASPNPGLSTGELFF.

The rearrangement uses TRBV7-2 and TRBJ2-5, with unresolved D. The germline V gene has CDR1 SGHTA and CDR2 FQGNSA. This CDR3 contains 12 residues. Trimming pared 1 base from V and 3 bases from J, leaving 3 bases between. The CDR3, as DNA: TGTGCCAGCAGCTTAGTTAAAGAGACCCAGTACTTC. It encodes CASSLVKETQYF.

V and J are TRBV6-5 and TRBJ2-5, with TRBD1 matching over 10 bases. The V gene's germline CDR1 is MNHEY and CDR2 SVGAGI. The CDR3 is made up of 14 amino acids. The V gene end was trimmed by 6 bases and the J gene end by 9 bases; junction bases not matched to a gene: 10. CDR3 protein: CASRRDRGPGAQYF. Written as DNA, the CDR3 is TGTGCCAGCAGGCGGGACAGGGGACCGGGGGCCCAGTACTTC.

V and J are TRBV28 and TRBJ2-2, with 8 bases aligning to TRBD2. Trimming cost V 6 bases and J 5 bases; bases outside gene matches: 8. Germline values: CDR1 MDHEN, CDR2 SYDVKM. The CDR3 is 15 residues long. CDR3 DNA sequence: TGTGCCAGCAGGATGGGCGGGAGGTCGACCGGGGAGCTGTTTTTT. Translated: CASRMGGRSTGELFF.

CDR3 coding DNA: TGTGCCACCAGCGGGGACAATTACAATGAGCAGTTCTTC. This sequence encodes CATSGDNYNEQFF. V is TRBV15 and J is TRBJ2-1, with D tentatively TRBD1 (6 bases). CDR1 and CDR2 (germline): LNHNV, YYDKDF (reference sequence). The V gene lost 5 bases and the J gene lost 4 bases, with 9 bases spanning the gap. CDR3 length: 13 amino acids. The full variable domain, in which reference TRBV15 and TRBJ2-1 provide the parts outside the CDR3, is DAMVIQNPRYQVTQFGKPVTLSCSQTLNHNVMYWYQQKSSQAPKLLFHYYDKDFNNEADTPDNFQSRRPNTSFCFLDIRSPGLGDTAMYLCATSGDNYNEQFFGPGTRLTVL.

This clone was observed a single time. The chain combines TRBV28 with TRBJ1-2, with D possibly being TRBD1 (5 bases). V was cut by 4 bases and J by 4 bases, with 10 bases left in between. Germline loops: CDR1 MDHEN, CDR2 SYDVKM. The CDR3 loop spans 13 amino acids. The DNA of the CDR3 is TGTGCCAGCAGTTCCACAGGCGCCTATGGCTACACCTTC. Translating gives CASSSTGAYGYTF.

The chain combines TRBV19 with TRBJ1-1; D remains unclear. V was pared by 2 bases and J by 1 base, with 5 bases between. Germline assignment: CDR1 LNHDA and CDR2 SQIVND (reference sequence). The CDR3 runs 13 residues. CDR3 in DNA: TGTGCCAGTAGTATACTGGCGAACACTGAAGCTTTCTTT. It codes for CASSILANTEAFF.

CDR3 coding DNA: TGTGCCAGCAGCCAAGTCCTACCACGGGGAGGCACTGAAGCTTTCTTT. Residues: CASSQVLPRGGTEAFF. The gene calls are TRBV3-1 (or the pseudogene TRBV3-2) and TRBJ1-1; no firm D call. Germline V gene lookup returns CDR1 LGHDT and CDR2 YNNKEL (reference sequence). The ends were cut back, 1 base at V and 4 bases at J, with 16 bases in the middle. The CDR3 has 16 residues.

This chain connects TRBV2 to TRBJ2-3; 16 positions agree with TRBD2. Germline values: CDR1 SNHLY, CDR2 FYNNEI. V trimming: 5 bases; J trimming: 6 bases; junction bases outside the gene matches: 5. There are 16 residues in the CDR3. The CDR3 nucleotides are TGTGCCAGCAGTAGGGGACTAGCGGGAGGGGTGGATACGCAGTATTTT. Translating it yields CASSRGLAGGVDTQYF.

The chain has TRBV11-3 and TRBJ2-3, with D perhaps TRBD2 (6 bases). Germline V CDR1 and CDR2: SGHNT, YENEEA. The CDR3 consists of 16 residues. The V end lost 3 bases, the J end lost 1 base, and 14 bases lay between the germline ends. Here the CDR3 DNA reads TGTGCCAGCAGCTTGCCGCCTGGAGGGGGCACAGATACGCAGTATTTT. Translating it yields CASSLPPGGGTDTQYF.

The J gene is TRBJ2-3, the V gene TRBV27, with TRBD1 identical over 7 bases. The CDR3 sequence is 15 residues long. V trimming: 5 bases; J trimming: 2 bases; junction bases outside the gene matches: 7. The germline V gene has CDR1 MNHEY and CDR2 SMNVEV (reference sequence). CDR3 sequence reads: CASSPTGFDTDTQYF. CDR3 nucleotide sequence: TGTGCCAGCAGTCCGACAGGGTTCGACACAGATACGCAGTATTTT.

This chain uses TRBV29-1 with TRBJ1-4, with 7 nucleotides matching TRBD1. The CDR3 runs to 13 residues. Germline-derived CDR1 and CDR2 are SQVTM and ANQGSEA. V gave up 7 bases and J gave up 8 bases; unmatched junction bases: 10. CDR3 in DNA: TGCAGCGCTGCGACAGGGTATGGAGAAAAACTGTTTTTT. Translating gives CSAATGYGEKLFF.

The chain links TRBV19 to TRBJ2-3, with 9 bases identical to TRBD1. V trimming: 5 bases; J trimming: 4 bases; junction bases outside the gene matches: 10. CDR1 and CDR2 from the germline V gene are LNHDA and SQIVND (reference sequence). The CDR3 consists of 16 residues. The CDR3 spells CASSVIRDRASDTQYF. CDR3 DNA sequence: TGTGCCAGTAGTGTTATCCGGGACAGGGCTTCAGATACGCAGTATTTT.

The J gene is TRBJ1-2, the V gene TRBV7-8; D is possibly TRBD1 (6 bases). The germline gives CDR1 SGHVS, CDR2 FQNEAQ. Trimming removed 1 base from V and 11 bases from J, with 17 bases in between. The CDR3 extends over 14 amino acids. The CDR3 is CASSLEVRGMRYTF. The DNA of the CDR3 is TGTGCCAGCAGCTTAGAAGTTAGGGGGATGCGGTACACCTTC. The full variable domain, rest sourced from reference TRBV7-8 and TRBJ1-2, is GAGVSQSPRYKVAKRGQDVALRCDPISGHVSLFWYQQALGQGPEFLTYFQNEAQLDKSGLPSDRFFAERPEGSVSTLKIQRTQQEDSAVYLCASSLEVRGMRYTFGSGTRLTVV.

CDR3 protein: CASSLVAVSYNEQFF. DNA for the CDR3: TGTGCCAGCAGCTTAGTAGCGGTCTCCTACAATGAGCAGTTCTTC. V is TRBV7-9 and J is TRBJ2-1, with D possibly TRBD2 on 6 matching bases. Trimming took 1 base from V and 0 from J, leaving 7 bases between them. There are 15 residues in the CDR3. Germline loops: CDR1 SEHNR, CDR2 FQNEAQ (reference sequence).

This chain's CDR3 is CASSYSSLNEQFF. The CDR3 coding sequence is TGTGCCAGCAGTTACTCATCCTTAAATGAGCAGTTCTTC. The V call is TRBV6-5, the J call TRBJ2-1, with D hard to call. The V end was cut by 0 bases, the J end by 7 bases, with 7 bases between. This CDR3 comprises 13 residues. CDR1 is MNHEY, CDR2 SVGAGI, per germline.

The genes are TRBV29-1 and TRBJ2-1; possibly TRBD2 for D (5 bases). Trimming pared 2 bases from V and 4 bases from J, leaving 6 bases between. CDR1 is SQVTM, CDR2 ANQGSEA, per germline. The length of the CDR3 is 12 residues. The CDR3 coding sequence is TGCAGCGTTGAACGAGGGTACAATGAGCAGTTCTTC. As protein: CSVERGYNEQFF.

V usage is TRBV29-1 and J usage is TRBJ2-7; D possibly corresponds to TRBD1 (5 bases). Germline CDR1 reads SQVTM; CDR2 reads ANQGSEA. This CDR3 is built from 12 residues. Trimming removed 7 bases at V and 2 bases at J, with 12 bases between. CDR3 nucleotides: TGCAGCGCCCGACAGAGCGCCTACGAGCAGTACTTC. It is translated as CSARQSAYEQYF.

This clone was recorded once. This chain's CDR3 is CATSDGGYQETQYF. For the CDR3, the DNA is TGTGCCACCAGTGATGGGGGGTACCAAGAGACCCAGTACTTC. This chain connects TRBV24-1 to TRBJ2-5, with a weak D call TRBD2 (6 bases). CDR1 and CDR2 (germline): KGHDR, SFDVKD. The CDR3 runs 14 residues. The V gene lost 3 bases and the J gene lost 0 bases, with 7 bases spanning the gap.

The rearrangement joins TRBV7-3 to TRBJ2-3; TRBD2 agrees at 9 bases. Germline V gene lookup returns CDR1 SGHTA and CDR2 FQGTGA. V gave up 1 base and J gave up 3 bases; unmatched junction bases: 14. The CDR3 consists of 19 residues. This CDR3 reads CASSLSVFRREGRTDTQYF. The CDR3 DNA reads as TGTGCCAGCAGCTTAAGTGTATTCAGGCGGGAGGGCCGAACAGATACGCAGTATTTT.

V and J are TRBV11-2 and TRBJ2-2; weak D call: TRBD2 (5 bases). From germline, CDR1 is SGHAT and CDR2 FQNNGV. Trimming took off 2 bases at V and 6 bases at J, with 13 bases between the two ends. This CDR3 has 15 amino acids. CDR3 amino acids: CASSLSPGLPGELFF. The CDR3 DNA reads TGTGCCAGCAGCTTATCCCCGGGGTTGCCCGGGGAGCTGTTTTTT.

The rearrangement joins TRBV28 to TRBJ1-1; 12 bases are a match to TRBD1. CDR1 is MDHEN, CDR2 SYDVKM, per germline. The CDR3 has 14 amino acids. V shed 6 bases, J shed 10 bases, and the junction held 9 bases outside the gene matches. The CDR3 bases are TGTGCCAGCAGACACGGGACAGGGGGCCCGCGAGCTTTCTTT. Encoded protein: CASRHGTGGPRAFF.